These 22 T cell receptor beta chains originate from one sample sequenced in a study of molecular identifiers for immune sequencing clone quantification. TCRdb re-derived calls from the PCR reads in MiXCR, one entry per CDR3 protein. This table holds 490,000 or so distinct CDR3 sequences, about a fifth found once. The material sequenced was naive CD8+ T cells from blood, with Jurkat cell RNA spiked in. Subset: FACS-sorted CD8+CD4-CCR7+CD45RA+ naive T cells. The receptors derive from a human donor in good health. Some libraries in this study had Jurkat cell RNA spiked in.

This clonotype was detected many times. The chain uses TRBV5-1 and TRBJ1-1; the match to TRBD1 covers 7 bases. Losses at the gene ends were 4 bases for V and 4 bases for J; bases not matched to a gene: 4. The CDR3 consists of 13 residues. Germline CDR1 SGHRS, CDR2 YFSETQ. CDR3 DNA: TGCGCCAGCAGCACAGGGGTAAGCACTGAAGCTTTCTTT. This translates into CASSTGVSTEAFF.

With respect to this clonotype: This may come from a read error, since a much larger clone is one base off. The V gene is TRBV6-2 or TRBV6-3, the J gene TRBJ2-1; D is perhaps TRBD1 (5 bases). CDR3 length equals 14 residues. The germline V gene encodes CDR1 MNHEY and CDR2 SVGEGT. Deletions cut 2 bases from V and 4 bases from J, with 9 bases between. CDR3: CASSYADSYNEQFF. In DNA, the CDR3 is TGTGCCAGCAGTTACGCAGACAGTTACAATGAGCAGTTCTTC.

This clonotype showed up many times. The chain combines TRBV6-5 with TRBJ2-7; TRBD1 is a possible D gene (6 bases). The CDR3 consists of 15 residues. Trimming shortened V by 0 bases and J by 2 bases, and 11 bases separated the two germline ends. Germline V gene data show CDR1 as MNHEY and CDR2 as SVGAGI. CDR3 residues: CASSYSSRGTYEQYF. Here the CDR3 DNA reads TGTGCCAGCAGTTACTCTTCCAGGGGAACCTACGAGCAGTACTTC.

This clonotype was found many times. V gene TRBV27 combines with J gene TRBJ1-5; no reliable D call. The germline gives CDR1 MNHEY, CDR2 SMNVEV (reference sequence). This CDR3 spans 14 amino acids. Trimming removed 3 bases from V and 0 bases from J, with 6 bases in between. The CDR3 reads CASSFFNSNQPQHF. CDR3 nucleotides: TGTGCCAGCAGTTTTTTTAATAGCAATCAGCCCCAGCATTTT.

The chain recombines TRBV13 with TRBJ2-3; 12 bases fit TRBD2. The J segment lost 7 bases and the V segment lost 0 bases, leaving 11 bases of the junction unmatched. The CDR3 is 18 amino acids. Germline V CDR1 and CDR2: PRHDT, FYEKMQ (reference sequence). CDR3 sequence: CASSLGRRLAGVGNTQYF. Written as DNA, the CDR3 is TGTGCCAGCAGCTTAGGCCGCAGACTAGCGGGAGTGGGAAATACGCAGTATTTT.

This clonotype was observed many times. For the CDR3, the DNA is TGTGCCAGCAGCTTAACTAGTTTGCCGCAGTTCTTC. Translated, it gives CASSLTSLPQFF. The gene calls are TRBV11-2 and TRBJ2-1; D possibly corresponds to TRBD2 (5 bases). CDR3 size: 12 residues. V lost 2 bases, J lost 12 bases, and 11 bases lay in between. Germline assignment: CDR1 SGHAT and CDR2 FQNNGV.

About this clonotype: The CDR3 does not end in the conserved phenylalanine or tryptophan, so this is likely a read error. This chain uses TRBV23-1 with TRBJ2-1, with TRBD2 identical over 10 bases. TRBV23-1 is designated an ORF whose function remains uncertain. The CDR3 runs to 16 residues. V lost 0 bases to trimming and J lost 9 bases; unmatched junction nucleotides: 8. The CDR3 sequence: CASSQSASGRGGEQFL. The CDR3 DNA follows: TGCGCCAGCAGTCAATCTGCCAGCGGGAGGGGGGGTGAGCAGTTCCTC.

As regards this clonotype: One end of the junction does not line up with germline, which may come from a read error. V is TRBV27 and J is TRBJ2-3; possible D gene TRBD1, 5 bases. The CDR3 covers 15 residues. Germline V lookup: CDR1 MNHEY, CDR2 SMNVEV (reference sequence). CDR3 sequence reads: CASTPVRGDTGTQYF. Here the CDR3 DNA reads TGTGCCAGCACCCCAGTCCGCGGCGACACAGGTACGCAGTATTTT.

This clonotype was counted many times. V usage is TRBV29-1 and J usage is TRBJ2-3; 12 bases are shared with TRBD2. Germline values: CDR1 SQVTM, CDR2 ANQGSEA. The CDR3 is made up of 15 amino acids. Trimming cost V 4 bases and J 6 bases; bases outside gene matches: 8. Written as DNA, the CDR3 is TGCAGCGTTGTTTCTGGCGGACTAGCGGGGGATACGCAGTATTTT. This codes for CSVVSGGLAGDTQYF.

The chain combines TRBV4-1 with TRBJ1-2; D not certain. Germline assignment: CDR1 MGHRA and CDR2 YSYEKL. The V and J ends lost 2 bases and 7 bases respectively, with 8 bases between them. This CDR3 is 12 amino acids long. This CDR3 reads CASSQRGLGYTF. CDR3 bases: TGCGCCAGCAGCCAAAGAGGGCTTGGCTACACCTTC.

There are many counts of this clonotype. CDR3 sequence (DNA): TGTGCCAGCAGCGCAGAAGCGGGAGGCGCAGATACGCAGTATTTT. It is translated as CASSAEAGGADTQYF. The chain uses TRBV7-9 and TRBJ2-3; the match to TRBD2 covers 9 bases. Germline CDR1 is SEHNR and CDR2 is FQNEAQ (reference sequence). V shed 5 bases and J 4 bases; nucleotides not matched to a gene: 7. The CDR3 loop spans 15 amino acids. Filled out from reference TRBV7-9 and TRBJ2-3, the complete variable domain reads DTGVSQNPRHKITKRGQNVTFRCDPISEHNRLYWYRQTLGQGPEFLTYFQNEAQLEKSRLLSDRFSAERPKGSFSTLEIQRTEQGDSAMYLCASSAEAGGADTQYFGPGTRLTVL.

The V gene is TRBV27, the J gene TRBJ2-1, with D unclear. V gave up 7 bases and J gave up 6 bases, with 10 bases separating them. The CDR3 loop spans 12 amino acids. Per germline, CDR1 MNHEY and CDR2 SMNVEV (reference sequence). The CDR3 DNA is TGTGCCAGCAAAATCGTAGGCAATGAGCAGTTCTTC. Residues: CASKIVGNEQFF.

This clonotype was seen ten or more times. V usage is TRBV24-1 and J usage is TRBJ2-5; D remains ambiguous. The CDR3 has 12 residues. Between the trimmed V and J ends, which lost 1 base and 7 bases, there was a span of 6 bases. Germline CDR1 KGHDR, CDR2 SFDVKD. CDR3 protein: CATSDFLATQYF. CDR3 coding DNA: TGTGCCACCAGTGATTTTTTGGCGACCCAGTACTTC.

On this clonotype itself: A read error may explain this, as a much larger clone is one base away. The chain employs TRBV5-1 and TRBJ1-4, with D maybe TRBD1 (6 bases). Germline V gene data show CDR1 as SGHRS and CDR2 as YFSETQ. CDR3 length equals 15 residues. The CDR3 DNA reads TGCGCCAGCGGCTTGGTATTCCAGGGGACTGAAAAACTGTTTTTT. Amino acid sequence: CASGLVFQGTEKLFF.

This clonotype occurred many times. V is TRBV7-2 and J is TRBJ2-3; D is possibly TRBD2 (6 bases). Looked up from germline, CDR1 is SGHTA and CDR2 is FQGNSA. Trimming cost V 11 bases and J 4 bases, with 22 bases left between them. The CDR3 totals 15 residues. The CDR3 region has the DNA TGTGCCTCCAATTATTTCCGGGAGTCCTCAGATACGCAGTATTTT. This translates into CASNYFRESSDTQYF.

About this clonotype: A much larger clone is a single base away; this may be a read error. The chain is built from TRBV5-1 and TRBJ2-5; the D gene is possibly TRBD1 (6 bases). The germline V gene encodes CDR1 SGHRS and CDR2 YFSETQ. The CDR3 is 13 residues long. V dropped 9 bases and J dropped 3 bases, with 15 bases sitting between them. In DNA, the CDR3 is TGCGCCACGCGACAGAGACAGGAAGAGACCCAGTACTTC. Translation gives CATRQRQEETQYF.

In DNA, the CDR3 is TGTGCCAGCAGCCCAGGGGGGGGCTTTCTCACAGATACGCAGTATTTT. This translates into CASSPGGGFLTDTQYF. The rearrangement links TRBV5-4 to TRBJ2-3, with D perhaps assigned TRBD1 or TRBD2 (7 bases each). The germline CDR1 and CDR2 sequences are SGHNT and YYREEE (reference sequence). This CDR3 contains 16 residues. Trimming pared 4 bases from V and 2 bases from J, leaving 17 bases between.

In its sample, this clonotype was seen many times. The V call is TRBV20-1, the J call TRBJ2-7, with D unclear. There are 13 residues in the CDR3. V was shortened by 1 base and J by 0 bases, with 7 bases between the two germline ends. Germline CDR1 DFQATT, CDR2 SNEGSKA (reference sequence). The CDR3 loop reads CSARGVSSYEQYF. The CDR3 coding sequence is TGCAGTGCTAGAGGGGTCAGCTCCTACGAGCAGTACTTC.

To note about this clonotype: Since a much larger clone is just one base distant, this may be a read error. The gene calls are TRBV13 and TRBJ2-3; D unresolved. Per the germline V gene, CDR1 is PRHDT and CDR2 is FYEKMQ (reference sequence). The germline V and J ends were trimmed by 5 bases and 3 bases, with 18 bases remaining between them. The CDR3 totals 16 residues. The CDR3 DNA follows: TGTGCCAGCAGCCCATCGGACCTCAGAAGTACAGATACGCAGTATTTT. Amino acids: CASSPSDLRSTDTQYF.

In its sample, this clonotype was seen many times. The J gene is TRBJ2-2, the V gene TRBV24-1, with TRBD1 as a possible D gene (6 bases). The CDR3 totals 14 residues. Germline loops: CDR1 KGHDR, CDR2 SFDVKD. The V gene lost 5 bases and the J gene lost 3 bases, with 9 bases spanning the gap. In nucleotides, the CDR3 is TGTGCCACCAGTGTGGGGGCGGACACCGGGGAGCTGTTTTTT. Translating gives CATSVGADTGELFF.

This clonotype was detected only a few times. This clone may be a read error of a much larger clone one base away. The rearrangement joins TRBV13 to TRBJ1-5, with no clear D. From germline, CDR1 is PRHDT and CDR2 FYEKMQ (reference sequence). The CDR3 is 16 amino acids. Between the trimmed V and J ends, which lost 4 bases and 2 bases, there was a span of 15 bases. CDR3 nucleotides: TGTGCCAGCAGCTCAGGTCCGTCCCGAGGCAATCAGCCCCAGCATTTT. It specifies CASSSGPSRGNQPQHF.

Many counts were recorded for this clonotype. The rearrangement uses TRBV4-2 and TRBJ2-3, with a weak D call TRBD1 (6 bases). Germline values: CDR1 LGHNA, CDR2 YNFKEQ. V lost 5 bases to trimming and J lost 2 bases, with 14 bases between them. CDR3 size: 15 residues. The CDR3 spells CASSSVQGTTDTQYF. Written as DNA, the CDR3 is TGTGCCAGCAGCTCTGTCCAGGGGACCACAGATACGCAGTATTTT.